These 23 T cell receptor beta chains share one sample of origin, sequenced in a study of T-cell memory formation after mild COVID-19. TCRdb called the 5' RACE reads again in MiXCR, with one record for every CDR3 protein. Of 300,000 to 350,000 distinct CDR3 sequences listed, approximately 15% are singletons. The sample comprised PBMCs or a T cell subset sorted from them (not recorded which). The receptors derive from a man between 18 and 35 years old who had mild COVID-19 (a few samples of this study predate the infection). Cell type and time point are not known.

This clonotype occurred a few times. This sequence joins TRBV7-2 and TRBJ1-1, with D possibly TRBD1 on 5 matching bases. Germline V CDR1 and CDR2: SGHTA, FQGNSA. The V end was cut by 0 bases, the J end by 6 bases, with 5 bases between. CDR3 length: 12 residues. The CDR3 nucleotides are TGTGCCAGCAGCTTAGCGGGGGCTGAAGCTTTCTTT. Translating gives CASSLAGAEAFF. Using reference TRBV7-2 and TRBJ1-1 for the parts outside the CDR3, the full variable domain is GAGVSQSPSNKVTEKGKDVELRCDPISGHTALYWYRQSLGQGLEFLIYFQGNSAPDKSGLPSDRFSAERTGGSVSTLTIQRTQQEDSAVYLCASSLAGAEAFFGQGTRLTVV.

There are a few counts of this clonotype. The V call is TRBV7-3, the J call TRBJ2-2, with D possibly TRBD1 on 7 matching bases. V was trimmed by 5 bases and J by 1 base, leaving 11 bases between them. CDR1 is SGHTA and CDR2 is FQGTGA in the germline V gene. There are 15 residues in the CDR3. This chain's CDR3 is CASSQGGLNTGELFF. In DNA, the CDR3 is TGTGCCAGCAGCCAGGGGGGTTTGAACACCGGGGAGCTGTTTTTT.

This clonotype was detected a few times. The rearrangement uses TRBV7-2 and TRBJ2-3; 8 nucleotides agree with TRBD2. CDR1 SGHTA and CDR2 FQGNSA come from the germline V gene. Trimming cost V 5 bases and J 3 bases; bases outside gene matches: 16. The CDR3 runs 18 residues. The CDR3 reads CASSPSPLRGAFTDTQYF. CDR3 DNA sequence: TGTGCCAGCAGCCCCTCCCCCCTGCGGGGGGCTTTTACAGATACGCAGTATTTT.

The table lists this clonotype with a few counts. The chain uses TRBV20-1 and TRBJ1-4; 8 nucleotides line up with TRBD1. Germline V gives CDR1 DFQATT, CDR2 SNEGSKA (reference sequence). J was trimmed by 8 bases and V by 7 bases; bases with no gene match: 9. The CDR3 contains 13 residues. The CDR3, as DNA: TGCAGTGTCCAAGGACAGGGAAGGGAAAAACTGTTTTTT. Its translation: CSVQGQGREKLFF.

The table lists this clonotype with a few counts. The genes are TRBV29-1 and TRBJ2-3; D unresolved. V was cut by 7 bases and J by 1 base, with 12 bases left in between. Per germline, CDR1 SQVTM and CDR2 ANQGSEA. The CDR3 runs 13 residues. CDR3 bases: TGCAGCGCTGCGGCGGCAGGCACAGATACGCAGTATTTT. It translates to CSAAAAGTDTQYF.

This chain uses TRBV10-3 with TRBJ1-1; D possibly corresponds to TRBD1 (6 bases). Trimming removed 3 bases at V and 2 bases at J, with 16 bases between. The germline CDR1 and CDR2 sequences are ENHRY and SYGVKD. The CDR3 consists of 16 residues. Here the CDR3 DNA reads TGTGCCATCAGTGATTGGGGGGCGGGAAGAAACACTGAAGCTTTCTTT. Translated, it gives CAISDWGAGRNTEAFF.

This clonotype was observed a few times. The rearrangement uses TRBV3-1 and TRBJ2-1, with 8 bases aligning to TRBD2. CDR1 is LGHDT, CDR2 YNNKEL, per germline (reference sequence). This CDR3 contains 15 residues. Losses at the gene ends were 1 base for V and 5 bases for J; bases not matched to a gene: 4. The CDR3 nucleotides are TGTGCCAGCAGCCAAGTGGCTAGCGGGCACAATGAGCAGTTCTTC. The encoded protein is CASSQVASGHNEQFF.

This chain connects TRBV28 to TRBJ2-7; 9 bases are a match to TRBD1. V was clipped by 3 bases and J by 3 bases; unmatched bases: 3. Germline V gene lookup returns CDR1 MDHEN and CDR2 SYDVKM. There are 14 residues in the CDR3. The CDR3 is CASSFAGQGYEQYV. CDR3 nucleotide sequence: TGTGCCAGCAGTTTCGCGGGACAGGGCTACGAGCAGTACGTC.

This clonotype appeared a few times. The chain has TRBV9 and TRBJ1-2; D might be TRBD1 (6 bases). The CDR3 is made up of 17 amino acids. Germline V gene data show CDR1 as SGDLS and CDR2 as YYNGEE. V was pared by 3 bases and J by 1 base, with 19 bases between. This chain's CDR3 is CASSAGGSDSINYGYTF. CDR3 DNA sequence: TGTGCCAGCAGCGCCGGAGGGTCGGACAGCATTAACTATGGCTACACCTTC.

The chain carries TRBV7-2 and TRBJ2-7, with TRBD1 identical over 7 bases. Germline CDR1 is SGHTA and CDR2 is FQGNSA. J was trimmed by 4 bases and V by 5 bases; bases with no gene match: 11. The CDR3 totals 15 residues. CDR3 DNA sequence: TGTGCCAGCAGCCCAAGACGCGACAGGGCTTACGAGCAGTACTTC. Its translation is CASSPRRDRAYEQYF.

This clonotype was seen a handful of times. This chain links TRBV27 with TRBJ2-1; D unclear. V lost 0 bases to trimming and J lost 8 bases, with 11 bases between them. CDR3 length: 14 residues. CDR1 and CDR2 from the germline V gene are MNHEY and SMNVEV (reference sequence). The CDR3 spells CASSLSAAFDEQFF. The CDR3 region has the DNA TGTGCCAGCAGTTTATCTGCCGCCTTCGATGAGCAGTTCTTC.

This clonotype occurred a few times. The CDR3 DNA sequence: TGTGCCAGCAGTGTCGGTTTAACCGGGGAGCTGTTTTTT. Its protein is CASSVGLTGELFF. The chain couples TRBV25-1 to TRBJ2-2; no firm D call. The CDR3 extends over 13 amino acids. Germline CDR1 MGHDK, CDR2 SYGVNS. The V end was cut by 4 bases, the J end by 5 bases, with 8 bases between. The full variable domain, in which reference TRBV25-1 and TRBJ2-2 provide the parts outside the CDR3, is EADIYQTPRYLVIGTGKKITLECSQTMGHDKMYWYQQDPGMELHLIHYSYGVNSTEKGDLSSESTVSRIRTEHFPLTLESARPSHTSQYLCASSVGLTGELFFGEGSRLTVL.

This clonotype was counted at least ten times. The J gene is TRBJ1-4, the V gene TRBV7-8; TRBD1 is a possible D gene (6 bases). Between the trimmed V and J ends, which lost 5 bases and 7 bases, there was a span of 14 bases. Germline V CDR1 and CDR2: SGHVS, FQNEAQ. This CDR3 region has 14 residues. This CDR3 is CASSAQGWGEKLFF. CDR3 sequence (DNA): TGTGCCAGCAGCGCACAGGGCTGGGGTGAAAAACTGTTTTTT.

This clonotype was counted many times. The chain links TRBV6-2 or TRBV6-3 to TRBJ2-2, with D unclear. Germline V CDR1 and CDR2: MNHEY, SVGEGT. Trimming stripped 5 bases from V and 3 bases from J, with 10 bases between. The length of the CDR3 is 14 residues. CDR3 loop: CASSPAAYTGELFF. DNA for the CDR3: TGTGCCAGCAGTCCAGCCGCGTACACCGGGGAGCTGTTTTTT.

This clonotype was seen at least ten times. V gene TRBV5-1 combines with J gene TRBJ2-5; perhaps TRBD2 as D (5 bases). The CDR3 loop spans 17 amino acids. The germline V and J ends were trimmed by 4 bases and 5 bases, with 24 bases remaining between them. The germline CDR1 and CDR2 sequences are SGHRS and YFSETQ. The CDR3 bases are TGCGCCAGCAGCGATGGAGGACGTCCAAATTTAGGGGAGACCCAGTACTTC. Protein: CASSDGGRPNLGETQYF.

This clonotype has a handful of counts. The CDR3 DNA sequence: TGCGCCAGCAGCCCAGGGGGTTACTCTAGCACAGATACGCAGTATTTT. Protein: CASSPGGYSSTDTQYF. This chain connects TRBV5-1 to TRBJ2-3; 7 bases match TRBD1. The CDR3 totals 16 residues. Losses at the gene ends were 4 bases for V and 0 bases for J; bases not matched to a gene: 8. Germline assignment: CDR1 SGHRS and CDR2 YFSETQ. The full variable domain, in which reference TRBV5-1 and TRBJ2-3 provide the parts outside the CDR3, is KAGVTQTPRYLIKTRGQQVTLSCSPISGHRSVSWYQQTPGQGLQFLFEYFSETQRNKGNFPGRFSGRQFSNSRSEMNVSTLELGDSALYLCASSPGGYSSTDTQYFGPGTRLTVL.

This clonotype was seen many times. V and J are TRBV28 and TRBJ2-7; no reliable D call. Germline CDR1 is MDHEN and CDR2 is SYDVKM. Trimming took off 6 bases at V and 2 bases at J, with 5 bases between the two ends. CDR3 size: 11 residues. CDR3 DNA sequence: TGTGCCAGCAGCCGGACCTACGAGCAGTACTTC. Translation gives CASSRTYEQYF.

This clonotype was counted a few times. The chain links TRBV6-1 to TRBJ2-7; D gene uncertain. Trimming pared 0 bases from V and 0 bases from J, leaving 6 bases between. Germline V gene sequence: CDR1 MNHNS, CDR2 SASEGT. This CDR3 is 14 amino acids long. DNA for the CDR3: TGTGCCAGCAGTGAAGCCCCGGGCTCCTACGAGCAGTACTTC. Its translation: CASSEAPGSYEQYF.

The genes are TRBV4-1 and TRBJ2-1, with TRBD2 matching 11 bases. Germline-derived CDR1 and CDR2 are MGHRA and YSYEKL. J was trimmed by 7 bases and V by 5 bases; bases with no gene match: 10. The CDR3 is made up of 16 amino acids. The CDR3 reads CASSYRLAGSTNEQFF. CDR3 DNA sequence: TGCGCCAGCAGCTACCGACTAGCGGGGTCTACTAATGAGCAGTTCTTC.

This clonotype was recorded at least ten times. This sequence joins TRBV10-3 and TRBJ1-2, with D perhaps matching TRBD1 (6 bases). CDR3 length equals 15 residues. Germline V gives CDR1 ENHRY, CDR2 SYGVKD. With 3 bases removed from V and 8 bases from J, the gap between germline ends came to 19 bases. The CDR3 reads CAISDSGDDIRGYTF. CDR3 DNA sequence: TGTGCCATCAGTGACTCAGGGGACGACATTCGGGGCTACACCTTC.

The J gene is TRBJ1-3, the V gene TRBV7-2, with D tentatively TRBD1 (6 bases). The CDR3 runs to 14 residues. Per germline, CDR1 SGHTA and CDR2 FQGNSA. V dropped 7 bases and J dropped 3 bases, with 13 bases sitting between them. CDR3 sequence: CASTPGVYGNTIYF. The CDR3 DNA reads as TGTGCCAGCACGCCAGGGGTGTATGGAAACACCATATATTTT.

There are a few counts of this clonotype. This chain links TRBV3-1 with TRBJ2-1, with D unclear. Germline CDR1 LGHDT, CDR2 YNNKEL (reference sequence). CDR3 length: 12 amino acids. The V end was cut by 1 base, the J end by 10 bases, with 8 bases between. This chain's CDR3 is CASSQVWKEQFF. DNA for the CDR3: TGTGCCAGCAGCCAAGTATGGAAAGAGCAGTTCTTC.

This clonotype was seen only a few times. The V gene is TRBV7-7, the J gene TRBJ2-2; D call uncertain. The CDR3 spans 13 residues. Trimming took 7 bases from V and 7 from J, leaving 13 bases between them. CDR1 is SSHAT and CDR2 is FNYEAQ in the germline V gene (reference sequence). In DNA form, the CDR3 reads TGTGCCAGCACTCCTTCACTGGGCGGGGAGCTGTTTTTT. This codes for CASTPSLGGELFF.